This entry lists 7 T cell receptor beta chains sequenced from one sample in a study of spatial heterogeneity in lung cancer. The time point is: sample taken at primary tumor resection. TCRdb re-analysed the 5' RACE reads in MiXCR, keeping a single row per CDR3 protein. The table records around 11,000 distinct CDR3 sequences, 6.3% of them present only once. The sequences come from PBMCs, collected at surgery. The receptors shown here come from a male donor with early-stage non-small cell lung cancer.

Ten or more counts support this clonotype. This chain uses TRBV7-6 with TRBJ2-3; D is uncertain. The V end was cut by 3 bases, the J end by 6 bases, with 7 bases between. The germline CDR1 and CDR2 sequences are SGHVS and FNYEAQ. This CDR3 has 12 amino acids. CDR3 sequence reads: CASSLRSDTQYF. As DNA, the CDR3 is TGTGCCAGCAGCTTGAGAAGCGATACGCAGTATTTT.

This clonotype is medium-sized in the sample. The chain recombines TRBV28 with TRBJ2-7, with a possible D match to TRBD1 (5 bases). Germline CDR1 MDHEN, CDR2 SYDVKM. This CDR3 comprises 13 residues. Trimming removed 2 bases at V and 4 bases at J, with 9 bases between. The CDR3 DNA reads as TGTGCCAGCAGTTTACTCCAGGGTTACGAGCAGTACTTC. Its translation: CASSLLQGYEQYF.

In this sample, this clonotype turned up many times. The V gene is TRBV6-5, the J gene TRBJ2-7; D is possibly TRBD1 (5 bases). CDR1 and CDR2 (germline): MNHEY, SVGAGI. The CDR3 totals 14 residues. V was cut by 6 bases and J by 2 bases, with 14 bases left in between. The CDR3 nucleotides are TGTGCCAGCAGCCCTGGGGCAAGGGCCTACGAGCAGTACTTC. This codes for CASSPGARAYEQYF.

This clonotype was seen only a few times. CDR3 in amino acids: CATSRDFETQYF. In nucleotides, the CDR3 is TGTGCCACCAGCAGAGATTTCGAGACCCAGTACTTC. This sequence joins TRBV15 and TRBJ2-5; D is ambiguous. Trimming removed 0 bases at V and 5 bases at J, with 4 bases between. Germline CDR1 is LNHNV and CDR2 is YYDKDF (reference sequence). The CDR3 covers 12 residues.

This clonotype was picked up many times. This chain links TRBV3-1 with TRBJ2-7; D might be TRBD2 (6 bases). Trimming removed 2 bases from V and 7 bases from J, with 12 bases in between. This CDR3 spans 13 amino acids. Germline CDR1 and CDR2: LGHDT and YNNKEL (reference sequence). The chain's CDR3 is CASSQRDGGEQYF. In DNA, the CDR3 is TGTGCCAGCAGCCAACGCGATGGGGGGGAGCAGTACTTC.

This clonotype was observed many times. This chain uses TRBV28 with TRBJ1-3, with D unresolved. This CDR3 has 17 residues. V shed 1 base and J shed 0 bases, with 13 bases lying between them. Per germline, CDR1 MDHEN and CDR2 SYDVKM. CDR3 region: CASSLSTGATSGNTIYF. The CDR3, as DNA: TGTGCCAGCAGTTTATCGACGGGAGCTACCTCTGGAAACACCATATATTTT.

Within the sample, this clonotype is medium-sized (0.01 to 0.1%). The chain employs TRBV20-1 and TRBJ1-1, with 8 nucleotides matching TRBD1. The CDR3 has 14 residues. V gave up 6 bases and J gave up 0 bases; unmatched junction bases: 6. Germline V CDR1 and CDR2: DFQATT, SNEGSKA (reference sequence). CDR3 region: CSANRQGMNTEAFF. The DNA of the CDR3 is TGCAGTGCAAACAGACAGGGGATGAACACTGAAGCTTTCTTT.